This entry lists 20 T cell receptor beta chains sequenced from one sample in a study of neoadjuvant nivolumab and ipilimumab in lung cancer. Sequencing was performed with immunoSEQ multiplex PCR; in TCRdb, only in-frame clones are kept and a portion is missing. Of about 18,000 clones in the sample, around 80% were seen once. The specimen was tumor tissue, collected after neoadjuvant nivolumab, alone or with ipilimumab, at or shortly before surgery. Receptor source: an adult with non-small cell lung cancer.

The chain couples TRBV7-2 to TRBJ2-3, with D perhaps TRBD2 (6 bases). With 2 bases removed from V and 6 bases from J, the gap between germline ends came to 6 bases. The CDR3 runs 12 residues. Germline V gene lookup returns CDR1 SGHTA and CDR2 FQGNSA. The CDR3 DNA follows: TGTGCCAGCAGCTTAAGCGGGGATACGCAGTATTTT. It is translated as CASSLSGDTQYF.

The CDR3 loop is CARRPGTGVNTEAFF. As DNA, the CDR3 is TGTGCCAGAAGACCCGGGACAGGGGTGAACACTGAAGCTTTCTTT. V is TRBV5-3 and J is TRBJ1-1, with TRBD1 identical over 10 bases. TRBV5-3 is designated an ORF whose function remains uncertain. Trimming at V came to 5 bases and at J to 0 bases, leaving 4 bases not matched to a gene. There are 15 residues in the CDR3.

The rearrangement links TRBV5-1 to TRBJ2-7; D is possibly TRBD1 or TRBD2 (5 bases each). This CDR3 has 14 residues. Germline CDR1 SGHRS, CDR2 YFSETQ. V shed 4 bases and J shed 5 bases, with 16 bases lying between them. CDR3 sequence: CASSPRDRRDEQYF. The CDR3 nucleotides are TGCGCCAGCAGCCCCCGGGACCGTCGGGACGAGCAGTACTTC.

The chain is built from TRBV7-8 and TRBJ2-1; 9 nucleotides align to TRBD2. Germline CDR1 reads SGHVS; CDR2 reads FQNEAQ. The CDR3 is made up of 15 amino acids. With V trimmed by 5 bases and J by 6 bases, 8 bases remained unmatched. This CDR3 is CASSPLAGYSNEQFF. CDR3 DNA sequence: TGTGCCAGCAGCCCTCTAGCGGGATACTCCAATGAGCAGTTCTTC.

The chain joins TRBV9 to TRBJ2-1; tentative D call: TRBD2 (5 bases). Trimming pared 4 bases from V and 5 bases from J, leaving 13 bases between. Germline V CDR1 and CDR2: SGDLS, YYNGEE. The length of the CDR3 is 14 residues. DNA of the CDR3: TGTGCCAGCAGCCGCGACGGGGTTAACAATGAGCAGTTCTTC. Encoded protein: CASSRDGVNNEQFF.

This rearrangement joins TRBV25-1 to TRBJ1-1; D is ambiguous. The germline V and J ends were trimmed by 3 bases and 2 bases, with 7 bases remaining between them. Looked up from germline, CDR1 is MGHDK and CDR2 is SYGVNS. This CDR3 region has 13 residues. The CDR3 region has the DNA TGTGCCAGCAGTGACGACGGAAACACTGAAGCTTTCTTT. Its protein is CASSDDGNTEAFF. Together with reference TRBV25-1 and TRBJ1-1, the CDR3 gives the full variable domain: EADIYQTPRYLVIGTGKKITLECSQTMGHDKMYWYQQDPGMELHLIHYSYGVNSTEKGDLSSESTVSRIRTEHFPLTLESARPSHTSQYLCASSDDGNTEAFFGQGTRLTVV.

In its sample, this clone was seen a few times. The chain couples TRBV10-3 to TRBJ2-3; 11 bases agree with TRBD2. Germline V lookup: CDR1 ENHRY, CDR2 SYGVKD. V was clipped by 5 bases and J by 2 bases; unmatched bases: 9. There are 17 residues in the CDR3. CDR3 in amino acids: CAISKLAGERDTDTQYF. CDR3 sequence (DNA): TGTGCCATCAGTAAACTAGCGGGGGAGCGGGACACAGATACGCAGTATTTT.

The gene calls are TRBV6-5 and TRBJ1-5; a possible D gene is TRBD1 (6 bases). V was trimmed by 11 bases and J by 3 bases, leaving 14 bases between them. Germline V gene data show CDR1 as MNHEY and CDR2 as SVGAGI. CDR3 length: 13 residues. The CDR3 DNA follows: TGTGCCGGTACAGGGATCCCCAATCAGCCCCAGCATTTT. Translation gives CAGTGIPNQPQHF.

This clone showed up just a few times. The gene calls are TRBV2 and TRBJ2-1; 10 nucleotides align to TRBD2. The CDR3 extends over 15 amino acids. Germline V gene data show CDR1 as SNHLY and CDR2 as FYNNEI. Trimming took 4 bases from V and 7 from J; bases not matched to a gene: 7. For the CDR3, the DNA is TGTGCCAGCAGTGTGCCAGCGGGAGGGGTGAATGAGCAGTTCTTC. Translated, it gives CASSVPAGGVNEQFF.

This clone has just a few counts. In DNA, the CDR3 is TGTGCCAGCAGTTTATCTAGCACAGGCAGGGTGAACACTGAAGCTTTCTTT. Amino acid sequence: CASSLSSTGRVNTEAFF. The chain combines TRBV27 with TRBJ1-1, with D maybe TRBD1 (5 bases). Per germline, CDR1 MNHEY and CDR2 SMNVEV (reference sequence). The CDR3 runs to 17 residues. Trimming took off 0 bases at V and 0 bases at J, with 14 bases between the two ends.

This rearrangement joins TRBV29-1 to TRBJ2-1, with TRBD2 matching over 12 bases. V trimming: 4 bases; J trimming: 15 bases; junction bases outside the gene matches: 31. The germline V gene has CDR1 SQVTM and CDR2 ANQGSEA. This CDR3 region has 20 residues. This chain's CDR3 is CSVGGVVGGSTSGRMLMRFF. The CDR3 region has the DNA TGCAGCGTTGGAGGGGTCGTTGGAGGCTCTACTAGCGGGAGGATGTTAATGCGGTTCTTC.

V and J are TRBV2 and TRBJ2-7, with 12 bases matching TRBD1. Germline V gives CDR1 SNHLY, CDR2 FYNNEI. There are 15 residues in the CDR3. V shed 9 bases and J 6 bases; nucleotides not matched to a gene: 12. CDR3 sequence reads: CASYFPGTGGFEQYF. Written as DNA, the CDR3 is TGTGCCAGTTACTTCCCCGGGACAGGGGGCTTCGAGCAGTACTTC.

V is TRBV15 and J is TRBJ2-3; D uncertain. Deletions cut 2 bases from V and 0 bases from J, with 0 bases between. CDR3 size: 12 residues. Looked up from germline, CDR1 is LNHNV and CDR2 is YYDKDF (reference sequence). This CDR3 reads CATSRSTDTQYF. The CDR3 DNA follows: TGTGCCACCAGCAGAAGCACAGATACGCAGTATTTT.

This sequence joins TRBV18 and TRBJ1-1; 9 bases match TRBD1. CDR3 length: 15 amino acids. With 3 bases clipped from V and 4 bases from J, the junction kept 6 bases outside the gene matches. The V gene's germline CDR1 is KGHSH and CDR2 LQKENI. CDR3 loop: CASSPQTGGITEAFF. CDR3 in DNA: TGTGCCAGCTCACCCCAGACAGGGGGTATCACTGAAGCTTTCTTT.

The chain carries TRBV18 and TRBJ1-1, with TRBD1 identical over 8 bases. CDR1 KGHSH and CDR2 LQKENI come from the germline V gene. Germline trimming cut 6 bases from V and 3 bases from J; bases unmatched to any gene: 9. The CDR3 has 15 residues. The CDR3 loop reads CASSFGQGKDTEAFF. CDR3 nucleotide sequence: TGTGCCAGCTCCTTTGGACAGGGAAAGGACACTGAAGCTTTCTTT. The full variable domain, with the rest looked up from reference TRBV18 and TRBJ1-1, is NAGVMQNPRHLVRRRGQEARLRCSPMKGHSHVYWYRQLPEEGLKFMVYLQKENIIDESGMPKERFSAEFPKEGPSILRIQQVVRGDSAAYFCASSFGQGKDTEAFFGQGTRLTVV.

The V gene is TRBV30, the J gene TRBJ2-5; D is possibly TRBD2 (5 bases). The V end was cut by 2 bases, the J end by 4 bases, with 17 bases between. CDR1 and CDR2 from the germline V gene are GTSNPN and SVGIG (reference sequence). The CDR3 is 15 amino acids. CDR3 protein: CAWSQPVGALETQYF. The CDR3, as DNA: TGTGCCTGGAGTCAGCCAGTGGGAGCCCTAGAGACCCAGTACTTC.

This chain links TRBV19 with TRBJ2-2; the match to TRBD1 covers 7 bases. Germline CDR1 reads LNHDA; CDR2 reads SQIVND (reference sequence). The CDR3 consists of 16 residues. The V segment lost 6 bases and the J segment 8 bases; nucleotides outside the gene matches: 15. CDR3 amino acids: CASRRTGGVSSGELFF. The CDR3 DNA follows: TGTGCCAGTAGACGGACAGGTGGAGTATCATCGGGGGAGCTGTTTTTT.

As to this clone: One end of the junction does not line up with germline, which may come from a read error. The J gene is TRBJ1-2, the V gene TRBV15; D remains unclear. Germline CDR1 reads LNHNV; CDR2 reads YYDKDF (reference sequence). CDR3 length equals 15 residues. The CDR3 protein is CATSRGPDGPVGYTF. Here the CDR3 DNA reads TGTGCCACCAGTAGAGGGCCCGACGGTCCCGTAGGCTACACCTTC.

The chain carries TRBV7-6 and TRBJ1-4; TRBD1 matches 7 bases. The CDR3 is 14 residues long. Germline V gives CDR1 SGHVS, CDR2 FNYEAQ. Trimming at V came to 5 bases and at J to 8 bases, leaving 8 bases not matched to a gene. The CDR3 loop is CASSLTGAWEKLFF. CDR3 bases: TGTGCCAGCAGCCTTACAGGGGCATGGGAAAAACTGTTTTTT.

This clone has only one observation. V gene TRBV6-5 combines with J gene TRBJ2-3; TRBD1 might be the D (6 bases). Germline values: CDR1 MNHEY, CDR2 SVGAGI. V was trimmed by 5 bases and J by 3 bases, leaving 12 bases between them. This CDR3 has 14 residues. The CDR3 coding sequence is TGTGCCAGCAGTACAGAAACAGGGACAGATACGCAGTATTTT. Translating it yields CASSTETGTDTQYF.